The present TCR beta chain was sequenced within a study of T-cell memory formation after mild COVID-19. Study-wide background: In these data, TCR clusters were largely donor specific.

With respect to this clonotype: Its antigen is unknown.

Study-level findings and limits: CD4+ contracting clones were mainly CM and EM; CD8+ ones, EMRA. Several responding clones turned up in pre-infection memory, indicating that cross-reactive memory may have taken part.

TCR alpha and TCR beta cDNA libraries carrying sample barcodes and UMIs were produced by 5'RACE using constant-segment primers. TCRdb processed the 5' RACE reads anew with MiXCR; each CDR3 protein has one entry. The table lists approximately 180,000 distinct CDR3 sequences, around 16% of them singletons. This clonotype was sampled from an adult woman who had mild COVID-19 (a few samples of this study predate the infection). Cell type and time point are not known. The sequenced material came from PBMCs or a T cell subset sorted from them (not recorded which).

The CDR3: CASSPRSPGDEQYF. The CDR3 DNA follows: TGTGCCAGCTCACCACGGTCCCCAGGCGACGAGCAGTACTTC. This sequence joins TRBV18 and TRBJ2-7; D remains ambiguous. The CDR3 runs to 14 residues. Trimming pared 1 base from V and 5 bases from J, leaving 12 bases between. The germline V gene has CDR1 KGHSH and CDR2 LQKENI.